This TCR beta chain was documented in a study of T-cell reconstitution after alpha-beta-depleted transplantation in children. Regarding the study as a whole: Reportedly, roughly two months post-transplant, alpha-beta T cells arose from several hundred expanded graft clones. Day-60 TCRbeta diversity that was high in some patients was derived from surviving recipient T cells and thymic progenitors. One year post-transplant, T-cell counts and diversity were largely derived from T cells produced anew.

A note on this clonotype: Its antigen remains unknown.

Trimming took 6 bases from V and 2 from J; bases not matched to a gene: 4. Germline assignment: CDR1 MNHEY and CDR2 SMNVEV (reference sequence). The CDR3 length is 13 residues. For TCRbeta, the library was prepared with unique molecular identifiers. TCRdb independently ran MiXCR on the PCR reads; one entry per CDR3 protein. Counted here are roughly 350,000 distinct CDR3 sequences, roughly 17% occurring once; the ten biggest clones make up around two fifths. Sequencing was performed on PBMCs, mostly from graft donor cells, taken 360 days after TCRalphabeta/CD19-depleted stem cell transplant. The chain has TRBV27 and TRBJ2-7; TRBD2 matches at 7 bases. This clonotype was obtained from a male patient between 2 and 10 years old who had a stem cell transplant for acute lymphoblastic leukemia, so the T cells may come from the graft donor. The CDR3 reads CASRGGKPYEQYF. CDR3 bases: TGTGCCAGCAGGGGGGGGAAACCCTACGAGCAGTACTTC.